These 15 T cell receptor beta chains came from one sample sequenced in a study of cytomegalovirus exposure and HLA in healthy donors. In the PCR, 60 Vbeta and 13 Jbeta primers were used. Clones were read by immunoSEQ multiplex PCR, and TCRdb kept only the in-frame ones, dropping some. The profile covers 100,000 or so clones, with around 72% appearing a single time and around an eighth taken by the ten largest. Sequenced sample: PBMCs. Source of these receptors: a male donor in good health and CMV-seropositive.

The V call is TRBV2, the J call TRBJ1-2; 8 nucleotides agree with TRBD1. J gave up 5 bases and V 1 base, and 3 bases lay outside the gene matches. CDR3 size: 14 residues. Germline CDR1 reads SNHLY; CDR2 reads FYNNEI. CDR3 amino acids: CASSEGRGRYGYTF. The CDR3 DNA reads TGTGCCAGCAGTGAAGGCAGGGGGCGATATGGCTACACCTTC. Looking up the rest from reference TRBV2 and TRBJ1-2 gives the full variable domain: EPEVTQTPSHQVTQMGQEVILRCVPISNHLYFYWYRQILGQKVEFLVSFYNNEISEKSEIFDDQFSVERPDGSNFTLKIRSTKLEDSAMYFCASSEGRGRYGYTFGSGTRLTVV.

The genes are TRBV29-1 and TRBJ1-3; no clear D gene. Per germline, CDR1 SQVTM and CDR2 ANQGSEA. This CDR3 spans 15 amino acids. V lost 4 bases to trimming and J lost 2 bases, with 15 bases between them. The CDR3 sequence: CSVASGRGAGNTIYF. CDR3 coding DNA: TGCAGCGTTGCAAGTGGTCGGGGAGCTGGAAACACCATATATTTT.

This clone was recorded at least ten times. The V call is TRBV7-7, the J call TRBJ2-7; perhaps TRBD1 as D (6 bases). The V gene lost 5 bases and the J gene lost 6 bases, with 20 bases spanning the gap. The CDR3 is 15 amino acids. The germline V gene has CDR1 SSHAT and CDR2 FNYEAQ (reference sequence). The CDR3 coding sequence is TGTGCCAGCAGCCCAGATAGGGACACCCAAAGCGAGCAGTACTTC. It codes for CASSPDRDTQSEQYF.

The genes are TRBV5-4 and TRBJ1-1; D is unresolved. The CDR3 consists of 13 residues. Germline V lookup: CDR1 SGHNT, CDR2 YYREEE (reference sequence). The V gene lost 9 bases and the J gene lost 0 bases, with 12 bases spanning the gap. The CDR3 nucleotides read TGTGCCACCATCGACACCATGAACACTGAAGCTTTCTTT. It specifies CATIDTMNTEAFF.

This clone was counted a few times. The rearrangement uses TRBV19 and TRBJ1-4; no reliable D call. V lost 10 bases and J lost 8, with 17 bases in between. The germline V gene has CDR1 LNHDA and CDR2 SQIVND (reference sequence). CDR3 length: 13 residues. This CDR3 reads CATSVVAGEKLFF. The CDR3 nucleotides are TGTGCCACGTCAGTCGTGGCAGGCGAAAAACTGTTTTTT.

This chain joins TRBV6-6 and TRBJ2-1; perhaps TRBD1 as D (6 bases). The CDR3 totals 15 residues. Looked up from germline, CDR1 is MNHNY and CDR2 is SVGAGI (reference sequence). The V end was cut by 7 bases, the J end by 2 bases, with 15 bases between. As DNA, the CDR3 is TGTGCCAGCACAGCGACAGGAGGTGCCTACAATGAGCAGTTCTTC. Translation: CASTATGGAYNEQFF.

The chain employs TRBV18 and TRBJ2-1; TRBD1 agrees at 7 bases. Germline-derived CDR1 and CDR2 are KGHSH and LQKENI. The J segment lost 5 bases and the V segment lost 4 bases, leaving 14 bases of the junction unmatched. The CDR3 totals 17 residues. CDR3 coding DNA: TGTGCCAGCTCACTACAGAGGACAGGACAGGCGAACAATGAGCAGTTCTTC. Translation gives CASSLQRTGQANNEQFF.

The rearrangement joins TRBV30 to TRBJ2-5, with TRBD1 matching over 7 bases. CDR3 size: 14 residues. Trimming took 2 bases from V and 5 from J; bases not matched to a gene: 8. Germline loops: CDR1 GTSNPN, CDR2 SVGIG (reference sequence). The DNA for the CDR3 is TGTGCCTGGAGTAAGACAGGGATGATGGAGACCCAGTACTTC. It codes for CAWSKTGMMETQYF.

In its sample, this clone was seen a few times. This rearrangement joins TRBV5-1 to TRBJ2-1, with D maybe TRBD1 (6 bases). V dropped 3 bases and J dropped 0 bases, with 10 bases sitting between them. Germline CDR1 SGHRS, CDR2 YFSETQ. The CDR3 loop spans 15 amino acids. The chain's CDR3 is CASSSTGPSYNEQFF. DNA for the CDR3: TGCGCCAGCAGCTCGACAGGACCCTCCTACAATGAGCAGTTCTTC. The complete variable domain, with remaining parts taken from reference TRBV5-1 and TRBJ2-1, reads KAGVTQTPRYLIKTRGQQVTLSCSPISGHRSVSWYQQTPGQGLQFLFEYFSETQRNKGNFPGRFSGRQFSNSRSEMNVSTLELGDSALYLCASSSTGPSYNEQFFGPGTRLTVL.

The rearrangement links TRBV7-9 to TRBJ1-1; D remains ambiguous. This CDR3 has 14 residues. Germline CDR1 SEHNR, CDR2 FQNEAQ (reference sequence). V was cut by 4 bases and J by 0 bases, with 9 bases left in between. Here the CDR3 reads CASSSETLNTEAFF. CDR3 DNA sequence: TGTGCCAGCAGCTCAGAGACTCTGAACACTGAAGCTTTCTTT. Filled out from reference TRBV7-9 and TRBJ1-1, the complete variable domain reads DTGVSQNPRHKITKRGQNVTFRCDPISEHNRLYWYRQTLGQGPEFLTYFQNEAQLEKSRLLSDRFSAERPKGSFSTLEIQRTEQGDSAMYLCASSSETLNTEAFFGQGTRLTVV.

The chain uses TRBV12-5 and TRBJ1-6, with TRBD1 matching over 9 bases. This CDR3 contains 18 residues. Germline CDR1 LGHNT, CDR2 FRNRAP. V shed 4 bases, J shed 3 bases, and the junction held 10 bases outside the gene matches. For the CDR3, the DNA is TGTGCTAGTGGTTGGGACAACAGGGGGCTGATCTATAATTCACCCCTCCACTTT. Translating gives CASGWDNRGLIYNSPLHF.

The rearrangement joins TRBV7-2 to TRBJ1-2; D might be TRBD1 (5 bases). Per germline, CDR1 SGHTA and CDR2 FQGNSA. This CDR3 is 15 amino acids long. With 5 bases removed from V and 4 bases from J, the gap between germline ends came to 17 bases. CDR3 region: CASSPRDSGLYGYTF. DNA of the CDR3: TGTGCCAGCAGCCCAAGGGACTCCGGACTCTATGGCTACACCTTC.

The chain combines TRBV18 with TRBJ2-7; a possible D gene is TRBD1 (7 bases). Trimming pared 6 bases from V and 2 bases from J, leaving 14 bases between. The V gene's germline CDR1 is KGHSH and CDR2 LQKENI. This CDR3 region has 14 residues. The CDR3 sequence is CASSPAGGPYEQYF. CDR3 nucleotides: TGTGCCAGCTCTCCTGCAGGGGGGCCCTACGAGCAGTACTTC.

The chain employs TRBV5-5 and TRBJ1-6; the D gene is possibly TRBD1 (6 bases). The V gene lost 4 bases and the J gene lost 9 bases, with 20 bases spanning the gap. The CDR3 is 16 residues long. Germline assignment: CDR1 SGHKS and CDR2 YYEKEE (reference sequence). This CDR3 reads CASSPDGGGGSSPLHF. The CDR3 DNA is TGTGCCAGCAGCCCAGACGGGGGAGGGGGTAGTTCACCCCTCCACTTT. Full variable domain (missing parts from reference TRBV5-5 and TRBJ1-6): DAGVTQSPTHLIKTRGQQVTLRCSPISGHKSVSWYQQVLGQGPQFIFQYYEKEERGRGNFPDRFSARQFPNYSSELNVNALLLGDSALYLCASSPDGGGGSSPLHFGNGTRLTVT.

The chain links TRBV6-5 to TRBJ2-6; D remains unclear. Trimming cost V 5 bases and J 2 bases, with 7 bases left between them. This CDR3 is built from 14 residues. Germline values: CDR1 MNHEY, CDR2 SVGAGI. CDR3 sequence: CASSGTAGANVLTF. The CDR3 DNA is TGTGCCAGCAGTGGAACAGCTGGGGCCAACGTCCTGACTTTC.